This T cell receptor beta chain was captured by sequencing in a study of patients and donors after allogeneic stem cell transplantation. TCRdb independently ran MiXCR on the RT-PCR reads; one entry per CDR3 protein. The sample records a few hundred thousand distinct CDR3 sequences, 11% to 15% being singletons. The receptor comes from a human donor who was either an allogeneic HSCT recipient or a stem cell or donor lymphocyte infusion donor (not recorded which). It is not recorded whose cells these are; they may come from a transplant donor. The material sequenced was blood, either unsorted or a sorted T cell fraction (not recorded which).

CDR3 in amino acids: CASSPVWGRPNSPLHF. DNA of the CDR3: TGTGCCAGCAGCCCGGTATGGGGACGACCCAATTCACCCCTCCACTTT. The rearrangement joins TRBV7-2 to TRBJ1-6, with D tentatively TRBD1 (5 bases). Per germline, CDR1 SGHTA and CDR2 FQGNSA. The CDR3 loop spans 16 amino acids. Trimming removed 5 bases from V and 7 bases from J, with 18 bases in between.